The 2 T cell receptor beta chains reported below all come from one sample, sequenced in a study of blood T cell repertoires in COVID-19. Clones were sequenced by immunoSEQ multiplex PCR, and TCRdb holds only the in-frame ones, with some missing. The table includes a few hundred thousand clones, roughly 87% detected once. Sequencing was performed on PBMCs or T cells enriched from blood (not recorded which). The receptors stem from a woman under 30 who had recovered from COVID-19.

This clone was observed a handful of times. The chain uses TRBV6-2 or TRBV6-3 and TRBJ2-7, with TRBD2 matching 10 bases. The V gene's germline CDR1 is MNHEY and CDR2 SVGEGT. The CDR3 contains 17 residues. V dropped 1 base and J dropped 4; count of bases not matched to a gene: 10. The CDR3 DNA reads TGTGCCAGCAGTTACTTTCAGCGGGAGGGCCCTTTGTACGAGCAGTACTTC. This codes for CASSYFQREGPLYEQYF.

This chain joins TRBV28 and TRBJ2-1, with a possible D match to TRBD2 (6 bases). V lost 4 bases to trimming and J lost 3 bases, with 10 bases between them. This CDR3 comprises 14 residues. Per germline, CDR1 MDHEN and CDR2 SYDVKM. CDR3 in amino acids: CASSYRDFYNEQFF. The CDR3 DNA sequence: TGTGCCAGCAGTTACCGGGACTTCTACAATGAGCAGTTCTTC.